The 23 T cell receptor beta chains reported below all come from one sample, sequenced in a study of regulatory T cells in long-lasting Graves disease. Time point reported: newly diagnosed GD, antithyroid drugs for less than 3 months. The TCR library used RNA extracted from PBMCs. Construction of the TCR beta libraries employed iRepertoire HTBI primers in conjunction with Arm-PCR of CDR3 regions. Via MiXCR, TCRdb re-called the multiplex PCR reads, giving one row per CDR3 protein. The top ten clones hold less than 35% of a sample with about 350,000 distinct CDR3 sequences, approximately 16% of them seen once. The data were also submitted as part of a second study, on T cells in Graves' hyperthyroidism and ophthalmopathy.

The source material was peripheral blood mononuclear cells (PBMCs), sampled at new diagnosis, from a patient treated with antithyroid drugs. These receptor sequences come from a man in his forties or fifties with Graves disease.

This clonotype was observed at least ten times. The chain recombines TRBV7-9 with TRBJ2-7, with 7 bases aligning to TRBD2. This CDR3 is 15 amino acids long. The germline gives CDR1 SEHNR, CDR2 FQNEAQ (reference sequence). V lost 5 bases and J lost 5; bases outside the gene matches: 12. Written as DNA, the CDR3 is TGTGCCAGCAGCCCCCGGGGAGGGGAGATGGACGAGCAGTACTTC. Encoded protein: CASSPRGGEMDEQYF.

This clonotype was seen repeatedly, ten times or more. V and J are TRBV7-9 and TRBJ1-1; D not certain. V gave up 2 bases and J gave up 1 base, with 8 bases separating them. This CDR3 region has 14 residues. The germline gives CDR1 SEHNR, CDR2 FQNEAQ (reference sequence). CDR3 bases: TGTGCCAGCAGCTTAAGTACCTGGAACACTGAAGCTTTCTTT. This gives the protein CASSLSTWNTEAFF.

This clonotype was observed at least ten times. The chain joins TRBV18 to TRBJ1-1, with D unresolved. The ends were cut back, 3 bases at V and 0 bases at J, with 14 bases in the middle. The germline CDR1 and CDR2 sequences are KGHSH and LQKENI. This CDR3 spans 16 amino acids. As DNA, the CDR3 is TGTGCCAGCTCACCCCTCGTGAGTGGAGTGAACACTGAAGCTTTCTTT. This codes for CASSPLVSGVNTEAFF.

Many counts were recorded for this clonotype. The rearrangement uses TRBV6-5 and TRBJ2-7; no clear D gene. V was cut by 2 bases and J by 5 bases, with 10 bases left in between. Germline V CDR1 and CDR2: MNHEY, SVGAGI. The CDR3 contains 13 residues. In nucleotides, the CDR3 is TGTGCCAGCAGTTACACCCAAATTAACGAGCAGTACTTC. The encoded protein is CASSYTQINEQYF.

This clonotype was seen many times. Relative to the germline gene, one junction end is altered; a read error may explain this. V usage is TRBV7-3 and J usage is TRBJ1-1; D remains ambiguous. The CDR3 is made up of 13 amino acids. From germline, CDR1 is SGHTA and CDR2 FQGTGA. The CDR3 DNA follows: TGTGCCAGCAGCCTAACACCGAACACTGAAGCTTTCTTT. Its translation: CASSLTPNTEAFF. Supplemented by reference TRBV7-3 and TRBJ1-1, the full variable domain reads GAGVSQTPSNKVTEKGKYVELRCDPISGHTALYWYRQSLGQGPEFLIYFQGTGAADDSGLPNDRFFAVRPEGSVSTLKIQRTERGDSAVYLCASSLTPNTEAFFGQGTRLTVV.

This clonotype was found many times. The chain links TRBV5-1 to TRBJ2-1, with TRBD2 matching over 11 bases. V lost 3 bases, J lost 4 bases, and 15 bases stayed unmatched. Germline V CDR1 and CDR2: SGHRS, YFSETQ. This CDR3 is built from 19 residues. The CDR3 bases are TGCGCCAGCAGCTCTCAGTGGGGCGGGAGACTAGCGGGATACAATGAGCAGTTCTTC. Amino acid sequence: CASSSQWGGRLAGYNEQFF.

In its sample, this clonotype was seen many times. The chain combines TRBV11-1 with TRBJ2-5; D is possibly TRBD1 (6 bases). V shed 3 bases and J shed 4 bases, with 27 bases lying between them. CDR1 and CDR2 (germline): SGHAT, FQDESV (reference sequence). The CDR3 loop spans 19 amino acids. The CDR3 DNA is TGTGCCAGCAGCTTGTTCGCCCTTATCGTACAGGGTGGAAGAGAGACCCAGTACTTC. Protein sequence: CASSLFALIVQGGRETQYF.

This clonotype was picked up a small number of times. In DNA form, the CDR3 reads TGCGCCAGCAGCCCCAGGACAGGGGCTGGAAACACCATATATTTT. It codes for CASSPRTGAGNTIYF. This chain links TRBV5-1 with TRBJ1-3; 9 nucleotides line up with TRBD1. After removal of 4 bases from V and 2 bases from J, the junction contained 4 bases not matched to a gene. CDR1 is SGHRS, CDR2 YFSETQ, per germline. The CDR3 is 15 amino acids.

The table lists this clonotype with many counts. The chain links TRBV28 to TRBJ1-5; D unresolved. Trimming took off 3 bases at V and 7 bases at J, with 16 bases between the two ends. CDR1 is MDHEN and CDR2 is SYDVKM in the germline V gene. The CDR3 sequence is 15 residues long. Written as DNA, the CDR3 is TGTGCCAGCAGTTTCATCCAAGGGTATGTACAGCCCCAGCATTTT. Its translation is CASSFIQGYVQPQHF.

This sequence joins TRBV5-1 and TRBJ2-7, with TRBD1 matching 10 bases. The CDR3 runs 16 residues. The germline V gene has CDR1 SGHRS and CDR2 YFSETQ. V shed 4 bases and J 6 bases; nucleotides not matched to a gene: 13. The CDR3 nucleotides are TGCGCCAGCAGCGCGGGACAGGGGTTACTTCACGGCGAGCAGTACTTC. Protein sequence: CASSAGQGLLHGEQYF.

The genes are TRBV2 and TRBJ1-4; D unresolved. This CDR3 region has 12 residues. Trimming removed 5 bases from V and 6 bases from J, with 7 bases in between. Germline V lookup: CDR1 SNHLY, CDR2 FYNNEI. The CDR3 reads CASSLNDEKLFF. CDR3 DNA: TGTGCCAGCAGTCTCAACGATGAAAAACTGTTTTTT. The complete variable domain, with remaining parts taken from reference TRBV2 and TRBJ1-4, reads EPEVTQTPSHQVTQMGQEVILRCVPISNHLYFYWYRQILGQKVEFLVSFYNNEISEKSEIFDDQFSVERPDGSNFTLKIRSTKLEDSAMYFCASSLNDEKLFFGSGTQLSVL.

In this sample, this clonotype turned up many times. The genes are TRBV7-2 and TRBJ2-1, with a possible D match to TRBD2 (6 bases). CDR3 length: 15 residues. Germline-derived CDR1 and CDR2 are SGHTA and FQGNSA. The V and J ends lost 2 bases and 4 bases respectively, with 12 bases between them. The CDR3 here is CASSLTGSPYNEQFF. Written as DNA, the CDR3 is TGTGCCAGCAGCTTAACCGGGAGCCCTTACAATGAGCAGTTCTTC.

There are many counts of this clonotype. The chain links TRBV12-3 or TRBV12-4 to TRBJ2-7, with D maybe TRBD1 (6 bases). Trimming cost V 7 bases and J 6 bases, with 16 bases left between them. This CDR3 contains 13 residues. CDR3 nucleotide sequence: TGTGCCAGCACCAAAGTCAGGGGAGCCGAGCAGTACTTC. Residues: CASTKVRGAEQYF.

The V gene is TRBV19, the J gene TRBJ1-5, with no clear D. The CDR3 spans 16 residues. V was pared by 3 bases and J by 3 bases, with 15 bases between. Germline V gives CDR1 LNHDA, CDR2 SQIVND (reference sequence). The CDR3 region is CASSIRGRPVNQPQHF. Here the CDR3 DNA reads TGTGCCAGTAGTATCCGTGGACGGCCGGTCAATCAGCCCCAGCATTTT.

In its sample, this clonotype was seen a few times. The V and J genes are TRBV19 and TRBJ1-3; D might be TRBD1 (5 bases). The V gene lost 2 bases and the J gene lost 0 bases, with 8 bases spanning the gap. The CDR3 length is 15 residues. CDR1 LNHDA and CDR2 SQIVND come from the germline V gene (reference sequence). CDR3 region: CASSISGHSGNTIYF. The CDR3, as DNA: TGTGCCAGTAGTATATCGGGGCACTCTGGAAACACCATATATTTT.

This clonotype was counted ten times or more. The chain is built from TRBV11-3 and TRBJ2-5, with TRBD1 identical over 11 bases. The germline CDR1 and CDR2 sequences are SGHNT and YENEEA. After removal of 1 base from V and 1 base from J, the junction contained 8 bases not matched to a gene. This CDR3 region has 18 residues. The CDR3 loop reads CASSLAGTGGPGQETQYF. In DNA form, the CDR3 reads TGTGCCAGCAGCTTAGCCGGGACAGGGGGACCGGGCCAAGAGACCCAGTACTTC. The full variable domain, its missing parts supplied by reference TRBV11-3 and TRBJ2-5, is EAGVVQSPRYKIIEKKQPVAFWCNPISGHNTLYWYLQNLGQGPELLIRYENEEAVDDSQLPKDRFSAERLKGVDSTLKIQPAELGDSAVYLCASSLAGTGGPGQETQYFGPGTRLLVL.

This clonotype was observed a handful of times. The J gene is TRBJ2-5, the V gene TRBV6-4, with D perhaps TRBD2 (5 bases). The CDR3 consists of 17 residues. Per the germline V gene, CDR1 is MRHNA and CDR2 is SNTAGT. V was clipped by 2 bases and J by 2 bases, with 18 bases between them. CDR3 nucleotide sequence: TGTGCCAGCAGTGACGTGGTGAAGGGAAGGGAGCAAGAGACCCAGTACTTC. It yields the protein CASSDVVKGREQETQYF.

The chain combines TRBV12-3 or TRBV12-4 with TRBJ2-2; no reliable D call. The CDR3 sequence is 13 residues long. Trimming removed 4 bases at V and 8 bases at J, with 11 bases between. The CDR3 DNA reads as TGTGCCAGCAGTTATCTCTCACCTGGGGAGCTGTTTTTT. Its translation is CASSYLSPGELFF.

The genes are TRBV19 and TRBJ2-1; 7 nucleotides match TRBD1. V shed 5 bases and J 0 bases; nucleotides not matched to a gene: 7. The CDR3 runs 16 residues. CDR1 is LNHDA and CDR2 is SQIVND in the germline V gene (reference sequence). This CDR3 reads CASSLQGSGSYNEQFF. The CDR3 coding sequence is TGTGCCAGTAGTTTACAGGGGTCAGGCTCCTACAATGAGCAGTTCTTC.

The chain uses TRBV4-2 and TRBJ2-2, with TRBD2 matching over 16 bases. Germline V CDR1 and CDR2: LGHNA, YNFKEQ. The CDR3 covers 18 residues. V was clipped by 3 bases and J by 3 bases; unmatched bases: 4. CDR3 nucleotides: TGTGCCAGCAGCCAGGGACTAGCGGGGGGGCCCGACACCGGGGAGCTGTTTTTT. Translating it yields CASSQGLAGGPDTGELFF.

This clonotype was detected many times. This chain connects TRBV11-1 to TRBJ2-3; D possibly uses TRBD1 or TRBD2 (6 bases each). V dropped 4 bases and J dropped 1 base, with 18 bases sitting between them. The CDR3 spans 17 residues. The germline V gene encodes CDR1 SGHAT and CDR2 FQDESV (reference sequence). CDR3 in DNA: TGTGCCAGCAGCTCCCCTGGTGGGGGGCTCGGCACAGATACGCAGTATTTT. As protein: CASSSPGGGLGTDTQYF.

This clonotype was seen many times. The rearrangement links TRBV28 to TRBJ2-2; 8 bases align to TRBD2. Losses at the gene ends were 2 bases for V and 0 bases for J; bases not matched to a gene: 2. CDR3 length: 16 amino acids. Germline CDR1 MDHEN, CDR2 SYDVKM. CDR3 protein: CASSLPGLANTGELFF. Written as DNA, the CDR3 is TGTGCCAGCAGTTTACCGGGACTAGCGAACACCGGGGAGCTGTTTTTT.

CDR3 in DNA: TGCAGTAAAGGGGCAGATACGCAGTATTTT. As protein: CSKGADTQYF. The chain carries TRBV20-1 and TRBJ2-3; maybe TRBD1 (5 bases). The germline gives CDR1 DFQATT, CDR2 SNEGSKA (reference sequence). The germline V and J ends were trimmed by 8 bases and 4 bases, with 7 bases remaining between them. This CDR3 has 10 residues.